Detailed here is one TCR beta chain. No antigen is known for it. No base quality information exists; no much larger clone differs at one position. The data are from a study of technical replicates of blood from several donors (TCRdb year 2017). Preparation of the library involved the immunoSEQ multiplex PCR assay. This immuneACCESS table, as held by TCRdb, lists in-frame sequences with V and J called but not all clones. Of the missing ones, under half trace to an unresolved V gene in checked studies; the others have no known cause. Recorded for this sample are about 12,000 clones; around 96% of them occurred a single time. Approximately 6.3% of the sample is held by the ten biggest clonotypes. Trimming costs V 1 base and J 1 base, and their ends lie 6 bases apart. The germline V gene sets CDR1 to SGHRS and CDR2 to YFSETQ. CDR3 length: 14 amino acids, cysteine to phenylalanine. Only the CDR3 region is kept as DNA, spanning 42 bases read in frame from base 1.

This TCR derives from a human donor in good health. Input material: PBMCs. This sequence uses TRBV5-1 and TRBJ1-3, with the D gene too uncertain to name. Read as DNA, the sequence is TGCGCCAGCAGCTTGATGCAGTCTGGAAACACCATATATTTT. This encodes CASSLMQSGNTIYF. Reference TRBV5-1 and TRBJ1-3 genes cover what lies past the CDR3, so the full variable domain is KAGVTQTPRYLIKTRGQQVTLSCSPISGHRSVSWYQQTPGQGLQFLFEYFSETQRNKGNFPGRFSGRQFSNSRSEMNVSTLELGDSALYLCASSLMQSGNTIYFGEGSWLTVV.